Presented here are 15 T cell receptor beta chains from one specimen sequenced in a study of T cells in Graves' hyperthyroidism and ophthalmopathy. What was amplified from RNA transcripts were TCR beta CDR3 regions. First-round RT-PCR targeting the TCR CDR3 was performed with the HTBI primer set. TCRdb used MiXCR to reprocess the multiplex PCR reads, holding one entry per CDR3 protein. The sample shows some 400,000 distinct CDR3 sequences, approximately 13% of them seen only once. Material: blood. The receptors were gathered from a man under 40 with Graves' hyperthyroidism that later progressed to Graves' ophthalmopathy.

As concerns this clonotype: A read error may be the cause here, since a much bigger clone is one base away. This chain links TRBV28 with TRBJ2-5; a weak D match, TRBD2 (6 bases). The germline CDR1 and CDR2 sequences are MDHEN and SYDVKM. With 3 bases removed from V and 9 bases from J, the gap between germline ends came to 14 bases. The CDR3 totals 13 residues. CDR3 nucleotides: TGTGCCAGCAGTTTCCTGAATAGGGAGGCCCAGTACTTC. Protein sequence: CASSFLNREAQYF.

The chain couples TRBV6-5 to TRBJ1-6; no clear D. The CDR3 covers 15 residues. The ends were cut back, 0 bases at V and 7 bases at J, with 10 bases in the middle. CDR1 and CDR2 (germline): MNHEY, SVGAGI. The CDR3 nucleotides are TGTGCCAGCAGTTACTCCACGGCTTGGAATTCACCCCTCCACTTT. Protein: CASSYSTAWNSPLHF.

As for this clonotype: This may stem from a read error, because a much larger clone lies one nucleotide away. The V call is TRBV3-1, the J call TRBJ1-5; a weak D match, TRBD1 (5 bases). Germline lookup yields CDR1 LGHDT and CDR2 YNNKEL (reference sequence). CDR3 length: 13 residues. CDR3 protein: CASNQSGYQPQHF. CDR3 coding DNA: TGTGCCAGCAACCAATCAGGGTATCAGCCCCAGCATTTT.

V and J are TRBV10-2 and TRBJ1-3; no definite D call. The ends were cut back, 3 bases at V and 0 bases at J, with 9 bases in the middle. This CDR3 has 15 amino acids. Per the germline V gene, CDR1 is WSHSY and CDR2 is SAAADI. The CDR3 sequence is CASSDVVSSGNTIYF. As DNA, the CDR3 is TGCGCCAGCAGTGATGTCGTGAGCTCTGGAAACACCATATATTTT.

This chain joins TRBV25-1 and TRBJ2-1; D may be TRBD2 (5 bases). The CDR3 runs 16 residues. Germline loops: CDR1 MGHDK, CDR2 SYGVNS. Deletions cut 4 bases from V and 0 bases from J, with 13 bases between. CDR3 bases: TGTGCCAGCAGTGGGACTCGGCTAAGCTCCTACAATGAGCAGTTCTTC. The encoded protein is CASSGTRLSSYNEQFF.

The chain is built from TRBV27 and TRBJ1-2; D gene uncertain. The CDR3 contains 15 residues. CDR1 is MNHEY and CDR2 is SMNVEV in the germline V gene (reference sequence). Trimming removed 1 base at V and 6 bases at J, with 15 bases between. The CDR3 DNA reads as TGTGCCAGCAGTTTATTGGGCAGTCACGGCGATGGCTACACCTTC. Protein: CASSLLGSHGDGYTF.

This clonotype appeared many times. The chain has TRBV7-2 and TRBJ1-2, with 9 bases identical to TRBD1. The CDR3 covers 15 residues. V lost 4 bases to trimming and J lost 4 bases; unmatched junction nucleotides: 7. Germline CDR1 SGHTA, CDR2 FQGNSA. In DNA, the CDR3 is TGTGCCAGCAGCTCCGGGACAGGGCTGGGCTATGGCTACACCTTC. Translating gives CASSSGTGLGYGYTF.

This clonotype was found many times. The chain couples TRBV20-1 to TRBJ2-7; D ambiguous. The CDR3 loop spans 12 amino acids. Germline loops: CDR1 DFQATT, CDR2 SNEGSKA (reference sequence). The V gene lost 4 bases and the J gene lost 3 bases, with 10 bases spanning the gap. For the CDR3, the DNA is TGCAGTGCTAACCTACGGAGCTACGAGCAGTACTTC. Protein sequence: CSANLRSYEQYF.

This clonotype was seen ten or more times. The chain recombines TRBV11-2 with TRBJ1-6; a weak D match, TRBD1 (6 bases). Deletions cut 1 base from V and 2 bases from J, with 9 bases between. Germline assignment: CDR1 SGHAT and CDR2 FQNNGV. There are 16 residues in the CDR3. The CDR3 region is CASSLVRGPYNSPLHF. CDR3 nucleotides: TGTGCCAGCAGCTTAGTCCGGGGGCCCTATAATTCACCCCTCCACTTT.

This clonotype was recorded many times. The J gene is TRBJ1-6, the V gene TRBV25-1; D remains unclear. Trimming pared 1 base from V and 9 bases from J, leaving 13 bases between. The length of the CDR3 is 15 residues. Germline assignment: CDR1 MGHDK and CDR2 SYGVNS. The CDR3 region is CASSESPAIGSPLHF. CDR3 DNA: TGTGCCAGCAGTGAATCACCGGCTATCGGTTCACCCCTCCACTTT.

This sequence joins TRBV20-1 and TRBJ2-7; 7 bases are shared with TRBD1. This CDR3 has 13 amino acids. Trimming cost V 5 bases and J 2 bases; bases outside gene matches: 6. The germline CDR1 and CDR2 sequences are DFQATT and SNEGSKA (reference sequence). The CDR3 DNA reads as TGCAGTGCTTACGGACAGGTAACCTACGAGCAGTACTTC. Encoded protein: CSAYGQVTYEQYF.

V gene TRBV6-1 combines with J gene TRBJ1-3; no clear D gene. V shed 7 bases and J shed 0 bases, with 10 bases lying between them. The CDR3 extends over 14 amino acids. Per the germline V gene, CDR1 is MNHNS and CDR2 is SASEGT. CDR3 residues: CASTWGGSGNTIYF. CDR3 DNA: TGTGCCAGCACCTGGGGAGGCTCTGGAAACACCATATATTTT.

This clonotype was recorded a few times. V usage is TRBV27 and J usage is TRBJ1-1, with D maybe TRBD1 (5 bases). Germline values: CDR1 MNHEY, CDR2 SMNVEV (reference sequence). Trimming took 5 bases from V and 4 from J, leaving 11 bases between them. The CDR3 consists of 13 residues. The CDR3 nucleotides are TGTGCCAGCAGTAAGGGGTGGGCCACTGAAGCTTTCTTT. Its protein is CASSKGWATEAFF.

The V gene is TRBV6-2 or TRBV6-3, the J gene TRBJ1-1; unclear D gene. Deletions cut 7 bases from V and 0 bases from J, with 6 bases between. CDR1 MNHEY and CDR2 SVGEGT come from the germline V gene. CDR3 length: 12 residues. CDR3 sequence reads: CASTSVNTEAFF. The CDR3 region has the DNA TGTGCCAGCACGTCCGTGAACACTGAAGCTTTCTTT.

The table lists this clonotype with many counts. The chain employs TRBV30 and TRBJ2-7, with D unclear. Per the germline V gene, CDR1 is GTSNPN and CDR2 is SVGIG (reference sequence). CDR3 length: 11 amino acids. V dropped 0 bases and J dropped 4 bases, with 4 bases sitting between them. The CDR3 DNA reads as TGTGCCTGGAGTGTACAGTACGAGCAGTACTTC. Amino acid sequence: CAWSVQYEQYF.